These 5 T cell receptor beta chains were all obtained from the same sample, sequenced in a study of CD8 T cells in ankylosing spondylitis. Broader study findings: Made up of 7 to 9 highly homologous variants, a TCR beta motif appeared characteristic of ankylosing spondylitis blood.

Via MiXCR, TCRdb re-called the 5' RACE reads, giving one row per CDR3 protein. Among roughly 700,000 distinct CDR3 sequences listed, roughly 19% were seen once. No antigens are known for them. The source material was blood, either unsorted or a sorted T cell fraction (not recorded which). These receptors originate from a male donor with ankylosing spondylitis.

This rearrangement joins TRBV28 to TRBJ2-1; TRBD2 aligns across 7 bases. Germline CDR1 and CDR2: MDHEN and SYDVKM. V gave up 2 bases and J gave up 7 bases; unmatched junction bases: 8. The CDR3 totals 15 residues. As DNA, the CDR3 is TGTGCCAGCAGTTTAATGAGGGAGGGTAAGAATGAGCAGTTCTTC. It codes for CASSLMREGKNEQFF.

V is TRBV4-2 and J is TRBJ1-5; tentatively, D is TRBD1 (5 bases). Trimming took 1 base from V and 12 from J, leaving 13 bases between them. CDR3 length: 13 amino acids. CDR1 and CDR2 (germline): LGHNA, YNFKEQ. The CDR3 reads CASSQARDSHQHF. The CDR3 region has the DNA TGTGCCAGCAGCCAAGCCCGGGACTCCCACCAGCATTTT.

The V call is TRBV5-1, the J call TRBJ2-1; 11 nucleotides match TRBD2. The J segment lost 15 bases and the V segment lost 4 bases, leaving 15 bases of the junction unmatched. This CDR3 has 15 residues. Germline CDR1 reads SGHRS; CDR2 reads YFSETQ. In nucleotides, the CDR3 is TGCGCCAGCAGCCCCGCTGGGACTAGCGGCCCGATCAGGTTCTTC. It codes for CASSPAGTSGPIRFF.

The V and J genes are TRBV29-1 and TRBJ2-1, with 11 bases lining up with TRBD2. There are 16 residues in the CDR3. The trim removed 6 bases at V and 4 bases at J, leaving 11 bases unmatched. The germline V gene encodes CDR1 SQVTM and CDR2 ANQGSEA. The CDR3 loop reads CSVPPSVAGGYNEQFF. The CDR3 nucleotides read TGCAGCGTCCCCCCTTCTGTAGCGGGGGGGTACAATGAGCAGTTCTTC.

The chain recombines TRBV5-1 with TRBJ2-2; TRBD1 is a possible D gene (6 bases). V lost 6 bases to trimming and J lost 5 bases, with 23 bases between them. The CDR3 runs to 17 residues. CDR1 SGHRS and CDR2 YFSETQ come from the germline V gene. The CDR3 protein is CASTFNPGTQSTGELFF. The DNA for the CDR3 is TGCGCCAGCACGTTCAACCCCGGGACACAATCTACCGGGGAGCTGTTTTTT.